These 28 T cell receptor beta chains originate from one sample sequenced in a study of cytomegalovirus exposure and HLA in healthy donors. The PCR made use of 60 Vbeta and 13 Jbeta primers. Sequenced by immunoSEQ multiplex PCR; TCRdb stores in-frame clones only, minus some. The table includes some 150,000 clones, around 9.6% detected once. The sequencing input was PBMCs. The receptors here all came from a male donor in good health and CMV-seronegative.

This chain links TRBV13 with TRBJ1-1; D gene uncertain. The germline V gene has CDR1 PRHDT and CDR2 FYEKMQ (reference sequence). This CDR3 is built from 12 residues. V was clipped by 3 bases and J by 3 bases, with 5 bases between them. The CDR3 nucleotides are TGTGCCAGCAGCTTTAGTGACACTGAAGCTTTCTTT. Its translation: CASSFSDTEAFF.

The V and J genes are TRBV4-1 and TRBJ2-5; 10 nucleotides line up with TRBD1. The J call could be wrong; TRBJ2-7 is a better fit for the DNA end. Germline V CDR1 and CDR2: MGHRA, YSYEKL. The CDR3 totals 14 residues. CDR3 sequence reads: CASSPRTGGHEQYF. CDR3 bases: TGCGCCAGCAGCCCCCGGACAGGGGGTCACGAGCAGTACTTC.

The chain combines TRBV27 with TRBJ2-2; TRBD1 matches 9 bases. J was trimmed by 5 bases and V by 8 bases; bases with no gene match: 6. This CDR3 is 14 amino acids long. Per germline, CDR1 MNHEY and CDR2 SMNVEV (reference sequence). CDR3: CASAGTGKTGELFF. The CDR3 bases are TGTGCCAGCGCCGGGACAGGGAAGACCGGGGAGCTGTTTTTT.

This chain joins TRBV7-9 and TRBJ1-1; no clear D gene. From germline, CDR1 is SEHNR and CDR2 FQNEAQ (reference sequence). Trimming left V 2 bases short and J 5 bases short, with 9 bases between. This CDR3 has 13 residues. The CDR3 DNA sequence: TGTGCCAGCAGCTTAACAACACAGACTGAAGCTTTCTTT. Encoded protein: CASSLTTQTEAFF.

Only a few counts were recorded for this clone. The chain couples TRBV28 to TRBJ2-5, with a tentative D call TRBD2 (7 bases). Trimming took 6 bases from V and 1 from J, leaving 27 bases between them. The CDR3 extends over 19 amino acids. The germline CDR1 and CDR2 sequences are MDHEN and SYDVKM. The CDR3 coding sequence is TGTGCCAGCAGCCGCCTTAACCCCTCTGGCGGGGGCTTCCAAGAGACCCAGTACTTC. This codes for CASSRLNPSGGGFQETQYF.

This clone was counted between two and nine times. The chain uses TRBV28 and TRBJ1-6; D is possibly TRBD1 (5 bases). The V and J ends lost 4 bases and 2 bases respectively, with 9 bases between them. The germline CDR1 and CDR2 sequences are MDHEN and SYDVKM. There are 15 residues in the CDR3. CDR3 loop: CASSSPTAYNSPLHF. CDR3 DNA sequence: TGTGCCAGCAGTTCCCCGACAGCCTATAATTCACCCCTCCACTTT.

DNA of the CDR3: TGCGCCAGCAGCCCCGGACTTTGGACTGAAGCTTTCTTT. This sequence encodes CASSPGLWTEAFF. V is TRBV4-3 and J is TRBJ1-1, with unresolved D. V was shortened by 4 bases and J by 5 bases, with 11 bases between the two germline ends. CDR3 length equals 13 residues. Germline V gene lookup returns CDR1 LGHNA and CDR2 YSLEER.

The rearrangement uses TRBV4-1 and TRBJ2-6; TRBD1 matches 12 bases. The germline V gene has CDR1 MGHRA and CDR2 YSYEKL. Trimming cost V 1 base and J 4 bases; bases outside gene matches: 11. The CDR3 has 20 residues. Here the CDR3 reads CASSQVPPGQGAVGANVLTF. As DNA, the CDR3 is TGCGCCAGCAGCCAAGTTCCACCGGGACAGGGGGCGGTCGGGGCCAACGTCCTGACTTTC.

This clone was seen only a few times. CDR3 sequence reads: CSVELRSSYEQYF. The CDR3 nucleotides are TGCAGCGTCGAGTTGCGGAGCTCCTACGAGCAGTACTTC. This chain links TRBV29-1 with TRBJ2-5; D unresolved. The closer fit of TRBJ2-7 to the DNA end suggests the J call may be wrong. The CDR3 loop spans 13 amino acids. Germline CDR1 and CDR2: SQVTM and ANQGSEA.

The V and J genes are TRBV7-8 and TRBJ1-2, with 7 nucleotides matching TRBD1. V lost 1 base to trimming and J lost 4 bases; unmatched junction nucleotides: 6. The CDR3 runs to 15 residues. From germline, CDR1 is SGHVS and CDR2 FQNEAQ. The CDR3 is CASSLGQTGAYGYTF. CDR3 nucleotides: TGTGCCAGCAGCTTAGGGCAAACAGGGGCCTATGGCTACACCTTC.

The chain carries TRBV15 and TRBJ1-2, with a weak D call TRBD1 (5 bases). Looked up from germline, CDR1 is LNHNV and CDR2 is YYDKDF (reference sequence). V was cut by 6 bases and J by 3 bases, with 17 bases left in between. The CDR3 has 15 residues. The CDR3 protein is CATSIRGAGHYGYTF. The CDR3 DNA follows: TGTGCCACCAGTATCCGCGGGGCCGGACACTATGGCTACACCTTC.

This clone was detected a few times. This rearrangement joins TRBV2 to TRBJ2-7; perhaps TRBD2 as D (5 bases). CDR1 and CDR2 (germline): SNHLY, FYNNEI. This CDR3 region has 12 residues. The V and J ends lost 6 bases and 3 bases respectively, with 9 bases between them. The CDR3 spells CASSRDYYEQYF. CDR3 DNA sequence: TGTGCCAGCAGCCGCGACTACTACGAGCAGTACTTC.

This clone was counted between two and nine times. The chain joins TRBV4-2 to TRBJ2-7; 8 nucleotides line up with TRBD1. The CDR3 length is 15 residues. Looked up from germline, CDR1 is LGHNA and CDR2 is YNFKEQ. Trimming at V came to 2 bases and at J to 4 bases, leaving 7 bases not matched to a gene. The CDR3 region has the DNA TGTGCCAGCAGCCAATATCAGGGGGCGAGGTACGAGCAGTACTTC. This sequence encodes CASSQYQGARYEQYF.

J is TRBJ2-2 and V is TRBV5-7; 7 bases line up with TRBD1. TRBV5-7 carries the ORF label, with uncertain function. After removal of 4 bases from V and 5 bases from J, the junction contained 2 bases not matched to a gene. CDR3 length: 13 amino acids. Written as DNA, the CDR3 is TGTGCCAGCAGCGCAGGGGGTACCGGGGAGCTGTTTTTT. This gives the protein CASSAGGTGELFF.

This clone was seen more than once but under ten times. The gene calls are TRBV29-1 and TRBJ2-3; TRBD2 matches 10 bases. The CDR3 is 16 amino acids. The V gene's germline CDR1 is SQVTM and CDR2 ANQGSEA. Losses at the gene ends were 3 bases for V and 3 bases for J; bases not matched to a gene: 9. DNA of the CDR3: TGCAGCGTTGAGGGGCTAGCGGGAGACCTGACAGATACGCAGTATTTT. This codes for CSVEGLAGDLTDTQYF.

V usage is TRBV27 and J usage is TRBJ2-7; D is perhaps TRBD2 (5 bases). This CDR3 is 14 amino acids long. V lost 5 bases, J lost 3 bases, and 14 bases lay in between. Germline V gene lookup returns CDR1 MNHEY and CDR2 SMNVEV (reference sequence). This CDR3 reads CASSPSRASYEQYF. The CDR3 DNA is TGTGCCAGCAGTCCCTCGCGGGCTAGCTACGAGCAGTACTTC.

This clone was seen a handful of times. V usage is TRBV7-8 and J usage is TRBJ1-5; no clear D. Trimming took 0 bases from V and 2 from J, leaving 5 bases between them. CDR1 SGHVS and CDR2 FQNEAQ come from the germline V gene. The CDR3 is made up of 14 amino acids. CDR3 in amino acids: CASSLARGNQPQHF. The DNA of the CDR3 is TGTGCCAGCAGCTTAGCGAGGGGCAATCAGCCCCAGCATTTT. Complete variable domain (other parts from reference TRBV7-8 and TRBJ1-5): GAGVSQSPRYKVAKRGQDVALRCDPISGHVSLFWYQQALGQGPEFLTYFQNEAQLDKSGLPSDRFFAERPEGSVSTLKIQRTQQEDSAVYLCASSLARGNQPQHFGDGTRLSIL.

The table lists this clone with a few counts. The chain uses TRBV4-2 and TRBJ2-1; TRBD1 might be the D (6 bases). Germline V CDR1 and CDR2: LGHNA, YNFKEQ. Trimming shortened V by 5 bases and J by 6 bases, and 20 bases separated the two germline ends. This CDR3 is built from 16 residues. The CDR3 sequence: CASSRRGTDSGNEQFF. CDR3 coding DNA: TGTGCCAGCAGCAGACGAGGGACGGACAGCGGCAATGAGCAGTTCTTC.

The rearrangement joins TRBV6-6 to TRBJ2-7; TRBD1 matches 8 bases. The CDR3 spans 15 residues. Germline CDR1 and CDR2: MNHNY and SVGAGI (reference sequence). The V segment lost 8 bases and the J segment 1 base; nucleotides outside the gene matches: 10. The CDR3 region is CASGERQGLSYEQYF. The CDR3 DNA reads as TGTGCCAGCGGGGAAAGACAGGGGTTGTCCTACGAGCAGTACTTC.

This chain connects TRBV11-2 to TRBJ2-7, with D unresolved. Germline loops: CDR1 SGHAT, CDR2 FQNNGV. The CDR3 has 11 amino acids. Trimming removed 4 bases from V and 4 bases from J, with 5 bases in between. CDR3: CASSSRYEQYF. CDR3 nucleotide sequence: TGTGCCAGCAGCTCTAGGTACGAGCAGTACTTC.

The chain carries TRBV4-2 and TRBJ1-2; 7 nucleotides match TRBD1. Germline values: CDR1 LGHNA, CDR2 YNFKEQ. The V and J ends lost 0 bases and 1 base, in that order; junction bases with no gene match: 11. The CDR3 is 18 amino acids. This chain's CDR3 is CASSQDYQGGTINYGYTF. The CDR3, as DNA: TGTGCCAGCAGCCAAGATTACCAGGGGGGTACAATTAACTATGGCTACACCTTC.

This clone has only a few counts. The genes are TRBV5-1 and TRBJ1-2; perhaps TRBD1 as D (6 bases). The CDR3 is made up of 14 amino acids. Germline V lookup: CDR1 SGHRS, CDR2 YFSETQ. With 6 bases removed from V and 0 bases from J, the gap between germline ends came to 12 bases. Here the CDR3 DNA reads TGCGCCAGCAAACAGGGTTCGGCTAACTATGGCTACACCTTC. Translating gives CASKQGSANYGYTF.

This clone came up a few times. The V and J genes are TRBV7-6 and TRBJ2-7; TRBD1 is a possible D gene (6 bases). Germline V CDR1 and CDR2: SGHVS, FNYEAQ. Trimming took off 1 base at V and 7 bases at J, with 8 bases between the two ends. This CDR3 comprises 12 residues. CDR3 protein: CASSLVQGEQYF. CDR3 coding DNA: TGTGCCAGCAGCTTAGTGCAGGGGGAGCAGTACTTC.

The CDR3 here is CASSHGGQGGYEQYF. Here the CDR3 DNA reads TGCGCCAGCAGCCATGGGGGACAGGGAGGCTACGAGCAGTACTTC. The J gene is TRBJ2-7, the V gene TRBV4-1; 9 nucleotides agree with TRBD1. The V and J ends lost 3 bases and 3 bases, in that order; junction bases with no gene match: 6. The CDR3 contains 15 residues. Germline V gives CDR1 MGHRA, CDR2 YSYEKL.

The rearrangement links TRBV9 to TRBJ1-3; D remains unclear. The CDR3 totals 15 residues. Germline lookup yields CDR1 SGDLS and CDR2 YYNGEE. Trimming took off 4 bases at V and 1 base at J, with 12 bases between the two ends. CDR3 loop: CASSLMEGSGNTIYF. The CDR3 DNA reads as TGTGCCAGCAGCCTCATGGAGGGATCTGGAAACACCATATATTTT.

V usage is TRBV6-5 and J usage is TRBJ1-2; D uncertain. This CDR3 has 14 residues. CDR1 is MNHEY, CDR2 SVGAGI, per germline. V lost 1 base and J 8 bases, leaving 14 bases between the germline ends. The CDR3 DNA is TGTGCCAGCAGTTACTTGCCCGGGATTGGGGGCTACACCTTC. This translates into CASSYLPGIGGYTF.

A few counts support this clone. The chain recombines TRBV5-6 with TRBJ2-7; the D gene is possibly TRBD1 (6 bases). The CDR3 has 13 residues. Germline CDR1 and CDR2: SGHDT and YYEEEE. V was pared by 0 bases and J by 6 bases, with 10 bases between. For the CDR3, the DNA is TGTGCCAGCAGCTTGGCCGAACAGGGCGAGCAGTACTTC. The encoded protein is CASSLAEQGEQYF.

V is TRBV29-1 and J is TRBJ2-6, with D unclear. V was trimmed by 6 bases and J by 0 bases, leaving 6 bases between them. Germline CDR1 is SQVTM and CDR2 is ANQGSEA. The CDR3 consists of 13 residues. The CDR3 loop reads CSVCYSGANVLTF. The DNA for the CDR3 is TGCAGCGTCTGCTACTCTGGGGCCAACGTCCTGACTTTC.